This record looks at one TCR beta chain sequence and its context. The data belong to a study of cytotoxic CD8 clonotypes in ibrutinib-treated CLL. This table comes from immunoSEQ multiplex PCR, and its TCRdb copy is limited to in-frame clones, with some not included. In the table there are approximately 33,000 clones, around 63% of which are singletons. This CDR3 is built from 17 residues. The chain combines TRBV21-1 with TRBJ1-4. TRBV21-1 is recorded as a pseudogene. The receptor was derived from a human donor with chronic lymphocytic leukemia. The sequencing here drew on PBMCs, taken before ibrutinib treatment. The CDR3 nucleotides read TGTGCCAGCAGCGTAATTCGGGGAGGAGCAACTAATGAAAAACTGTTTTTT. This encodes CASSVIRGGATNEKLFF.